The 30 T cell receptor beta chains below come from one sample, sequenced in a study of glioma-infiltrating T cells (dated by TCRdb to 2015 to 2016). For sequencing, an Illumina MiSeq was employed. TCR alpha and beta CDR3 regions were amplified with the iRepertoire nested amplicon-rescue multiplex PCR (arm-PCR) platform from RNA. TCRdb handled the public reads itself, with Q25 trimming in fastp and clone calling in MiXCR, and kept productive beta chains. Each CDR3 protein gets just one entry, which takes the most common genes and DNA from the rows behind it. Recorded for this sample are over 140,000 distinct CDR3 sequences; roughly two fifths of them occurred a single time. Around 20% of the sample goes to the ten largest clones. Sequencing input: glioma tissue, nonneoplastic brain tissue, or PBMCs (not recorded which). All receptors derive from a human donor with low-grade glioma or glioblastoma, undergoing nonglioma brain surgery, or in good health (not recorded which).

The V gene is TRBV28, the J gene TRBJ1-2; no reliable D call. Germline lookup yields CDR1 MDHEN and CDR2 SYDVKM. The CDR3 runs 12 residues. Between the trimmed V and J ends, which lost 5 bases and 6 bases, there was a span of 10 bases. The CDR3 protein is CASSPRIHGYTF. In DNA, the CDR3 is TGTGCCAGCAGTCCCCGGATACATGGCTACACCTTC.

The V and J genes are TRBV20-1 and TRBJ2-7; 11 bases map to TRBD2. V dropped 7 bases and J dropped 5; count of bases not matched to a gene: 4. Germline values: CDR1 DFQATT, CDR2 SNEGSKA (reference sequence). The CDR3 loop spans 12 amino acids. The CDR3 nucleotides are TGCAGTGGGGTAGCGGGAGGGAACGAGCAGTACTTC. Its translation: CSGVAGGNEQYF.

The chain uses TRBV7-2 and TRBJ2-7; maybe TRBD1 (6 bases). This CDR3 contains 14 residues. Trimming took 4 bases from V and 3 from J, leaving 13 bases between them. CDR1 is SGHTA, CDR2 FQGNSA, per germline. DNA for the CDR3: TGTGCCAGCAGCTCCTACAGGGAATACTACGAGCAGTACTTC. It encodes CASSSYREYYEQYF.

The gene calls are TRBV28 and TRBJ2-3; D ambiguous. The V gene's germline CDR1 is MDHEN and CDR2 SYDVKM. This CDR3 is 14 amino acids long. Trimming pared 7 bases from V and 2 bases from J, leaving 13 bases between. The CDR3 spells CASKETLITDTQYF. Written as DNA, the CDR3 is TGTGCCAGCAAGGAGACCCTAATCACAGATACGCAGTATTTT. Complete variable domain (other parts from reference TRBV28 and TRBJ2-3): DVKVTQSSRYLVKRTGEKVFLECVQDMDHENMFWYRQDPGLGLRLIYFSYDVKMKEKGDIPEGYSVSREKKERFSLILESASTNQTSMYLCASKETLITDTQYFGPGTRLTVL.

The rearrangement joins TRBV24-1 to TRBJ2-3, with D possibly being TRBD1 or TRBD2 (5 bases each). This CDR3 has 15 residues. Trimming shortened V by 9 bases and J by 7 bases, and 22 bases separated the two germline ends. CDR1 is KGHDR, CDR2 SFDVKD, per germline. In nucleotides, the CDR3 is TGTGCCACCCCCGCCGTCCCGGGACGGGCATATACGCAGTATTTT. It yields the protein CATPAVPGRAYTQYF.

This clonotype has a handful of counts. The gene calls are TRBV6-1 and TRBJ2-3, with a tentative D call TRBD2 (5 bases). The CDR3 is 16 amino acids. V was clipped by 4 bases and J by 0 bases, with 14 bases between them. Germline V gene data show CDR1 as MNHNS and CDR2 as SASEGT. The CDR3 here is CASSAGEGFSTDTQYF. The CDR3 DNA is TGTGCCAGCAGTGCCGGGGAAGGCTTTAGCACAGATACGCAGTATTTT.

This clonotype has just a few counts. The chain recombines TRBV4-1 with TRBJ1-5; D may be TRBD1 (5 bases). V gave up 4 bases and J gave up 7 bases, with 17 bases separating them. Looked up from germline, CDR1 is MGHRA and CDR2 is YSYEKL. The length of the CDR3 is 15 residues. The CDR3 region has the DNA TGCGCCAGCAGCCTTAATGCAGCAGGGATCCAGCCCCAGCATTTT. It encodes CASSLNAAGIQPQHF.

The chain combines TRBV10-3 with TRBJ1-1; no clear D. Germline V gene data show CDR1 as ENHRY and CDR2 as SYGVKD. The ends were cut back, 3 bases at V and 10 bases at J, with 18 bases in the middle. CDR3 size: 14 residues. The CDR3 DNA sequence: TGTGCCATCAGTGACAGTTGGGGTACGTTCGCAGCTTTCTTT. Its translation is CAISDSWGTFAAFF.

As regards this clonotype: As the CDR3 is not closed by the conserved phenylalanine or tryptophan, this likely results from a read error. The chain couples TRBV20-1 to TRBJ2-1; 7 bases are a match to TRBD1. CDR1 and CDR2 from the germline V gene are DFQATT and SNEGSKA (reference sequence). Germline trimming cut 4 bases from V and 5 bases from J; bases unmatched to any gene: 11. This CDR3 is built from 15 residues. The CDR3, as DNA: TGCAGTGCTATTCCCGGGACAGCTAGAGACAATGAGCAGTTCCTC. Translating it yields CSAIPGTARDNEQFL.

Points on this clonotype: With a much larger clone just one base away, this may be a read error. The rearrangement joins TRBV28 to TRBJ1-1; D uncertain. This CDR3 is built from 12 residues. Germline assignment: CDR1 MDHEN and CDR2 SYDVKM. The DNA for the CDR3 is TGTGCCAGCACTTTACTATCCACTGAAGCTTTCTTT. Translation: CASTLLSTEAFF.

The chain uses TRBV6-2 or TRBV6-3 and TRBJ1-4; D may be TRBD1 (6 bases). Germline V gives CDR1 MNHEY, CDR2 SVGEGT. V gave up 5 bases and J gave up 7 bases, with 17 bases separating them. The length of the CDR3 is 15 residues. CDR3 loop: CASSPPTGGGEKLFF. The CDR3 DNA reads TGTGCCAGCAGTCCGCCGACAGGTGGGGGTGAAAAACTGTTTTTT.

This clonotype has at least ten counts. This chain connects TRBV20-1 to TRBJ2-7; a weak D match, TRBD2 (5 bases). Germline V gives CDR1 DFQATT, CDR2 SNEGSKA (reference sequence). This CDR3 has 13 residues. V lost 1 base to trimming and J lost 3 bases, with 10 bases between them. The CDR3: CSARGRTDYEQYF. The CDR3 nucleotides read TGCAGTGCTAGAGGTCGGACTGACTACGAGCAGTACTTC.

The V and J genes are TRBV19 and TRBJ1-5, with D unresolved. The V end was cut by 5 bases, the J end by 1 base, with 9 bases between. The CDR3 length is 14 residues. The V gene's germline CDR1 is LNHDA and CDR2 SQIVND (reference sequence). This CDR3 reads CASSGMGSNQPQHF. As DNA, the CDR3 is TGTGCCAGTAGTGGTATGGGGAGCAATCAGCCCCAGCATTTT.

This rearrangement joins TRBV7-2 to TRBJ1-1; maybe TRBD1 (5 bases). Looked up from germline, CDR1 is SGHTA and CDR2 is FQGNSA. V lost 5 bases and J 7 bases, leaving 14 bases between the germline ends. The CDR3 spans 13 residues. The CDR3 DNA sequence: TGTGCCAGCAGCCCAGGGACTACACGTGAAGCTTTCTTT. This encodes CASSPGTTREAFF.

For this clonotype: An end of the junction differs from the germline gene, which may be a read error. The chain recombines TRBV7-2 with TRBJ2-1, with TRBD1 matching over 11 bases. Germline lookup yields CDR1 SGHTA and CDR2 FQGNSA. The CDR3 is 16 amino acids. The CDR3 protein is CARSAYSGTGGNEQFF. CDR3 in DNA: TGTGCCCGCAGCGCCTACTCCGGGACAGGGGGCAATGAGCAGTTCTTC.

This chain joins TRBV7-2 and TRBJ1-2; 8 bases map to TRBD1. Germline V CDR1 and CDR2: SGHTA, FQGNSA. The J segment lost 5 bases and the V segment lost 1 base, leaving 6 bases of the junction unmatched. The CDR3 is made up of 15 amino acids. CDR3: CASSLGRTGRYGYTF. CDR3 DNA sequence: TGTGCCAGCAGCTTAGGACGGACAGGGAGGTATGGCTACACCTTC.

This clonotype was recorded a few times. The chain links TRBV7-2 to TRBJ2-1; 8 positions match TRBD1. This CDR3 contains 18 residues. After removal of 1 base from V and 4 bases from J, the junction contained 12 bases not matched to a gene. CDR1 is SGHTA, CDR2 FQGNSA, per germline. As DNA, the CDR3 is TGTGCCAGCAGCTTAGAGAAAATTGCCGGGACAGGATACAATGAGCAGTTCTTC. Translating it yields CASSLEKIAGTGYNEQFF.

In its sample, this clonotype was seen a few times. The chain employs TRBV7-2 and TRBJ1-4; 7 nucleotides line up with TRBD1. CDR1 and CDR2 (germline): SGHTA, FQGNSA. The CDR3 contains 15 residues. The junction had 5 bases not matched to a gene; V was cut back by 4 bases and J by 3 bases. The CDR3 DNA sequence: TGTGCCAGCAGCTCACGGACAGGCGCTAATGAAAAACTGTTTTTT. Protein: CASSSRTGANEKLFF.

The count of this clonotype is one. CDR3 in amino acids: CASSLGGDRGYTF. For the CDR3, the DNA is TGTGCCAGCAGTTTAGGAGGGGACCGCGGCTACACCTTC. This chain links TRBV12-3 or TRBV12-4 with TRBJ1-2, with a possible D match to TRBD1 (5 bases). V lost 1 base and J lost 8, with 11 bases in between. The CDR3 contains 13 residues.

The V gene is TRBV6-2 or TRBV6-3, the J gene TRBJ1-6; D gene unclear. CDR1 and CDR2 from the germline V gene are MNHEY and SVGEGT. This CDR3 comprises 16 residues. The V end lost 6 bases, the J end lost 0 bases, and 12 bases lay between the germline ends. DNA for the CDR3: TGTGCCAGCAGCCCTTGGGAGAGCTCCTATAATTCACCCCTCCACTTT. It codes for CASSPWESSYNSPLHF.

Here the CDR3 DNA reads TGTGCCAGCCGGGCAGGGGGTGGATCCGGGGAGCTGTTTTTT. It specifies CASRAGGGSGELFF. The chain uses TRBV28 and TRBJ2-2, with 7 bases that match TRBD1. The germline CDR1 and CDR2 sequences are MDHEN and SYDVKM. CDR3 length equals 14 residues. The ends lost 8 bases at V and 6 bases at J; junction bases unmatched: 9.

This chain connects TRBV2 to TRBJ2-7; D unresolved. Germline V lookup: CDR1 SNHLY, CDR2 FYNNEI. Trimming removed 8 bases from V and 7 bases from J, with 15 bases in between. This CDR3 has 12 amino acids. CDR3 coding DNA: TGTGCCAGCGGGATAGAAGAACGGGAGCAGTACTTC. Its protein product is CASGIEEREQYF.

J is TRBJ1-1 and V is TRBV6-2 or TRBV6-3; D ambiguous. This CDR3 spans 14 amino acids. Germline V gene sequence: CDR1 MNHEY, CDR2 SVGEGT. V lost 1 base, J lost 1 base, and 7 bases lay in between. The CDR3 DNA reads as TGTGCCAGCAGTTACTATCGGCCGAACACTGAAGCTTTCTTT. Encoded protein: CASSYYRPNTEAFF.

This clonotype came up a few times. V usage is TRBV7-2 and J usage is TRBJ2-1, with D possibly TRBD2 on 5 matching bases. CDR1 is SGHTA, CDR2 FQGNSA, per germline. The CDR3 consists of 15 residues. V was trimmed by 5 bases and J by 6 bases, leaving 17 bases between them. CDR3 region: CASSIGAAGANEQFF. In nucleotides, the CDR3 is TGTGCCAGCAGCATAGGAGCGGCCGGCGCCAATGAGCAGTTCTTC.

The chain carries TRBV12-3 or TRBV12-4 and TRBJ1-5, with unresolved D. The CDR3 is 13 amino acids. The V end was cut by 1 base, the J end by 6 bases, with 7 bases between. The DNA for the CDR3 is TGTGCCAGCAGTTTAGGGTGGAGTCAGCCCCAGCATTTT. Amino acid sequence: CASSLGWSQPQHF.

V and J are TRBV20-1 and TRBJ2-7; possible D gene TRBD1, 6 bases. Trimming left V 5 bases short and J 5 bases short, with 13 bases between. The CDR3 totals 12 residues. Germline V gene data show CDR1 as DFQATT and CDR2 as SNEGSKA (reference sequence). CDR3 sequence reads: CSASGTFDEQYF. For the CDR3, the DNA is TGCAGTGCTTCCGGGACATTCGACGAGCAGTACTTC.

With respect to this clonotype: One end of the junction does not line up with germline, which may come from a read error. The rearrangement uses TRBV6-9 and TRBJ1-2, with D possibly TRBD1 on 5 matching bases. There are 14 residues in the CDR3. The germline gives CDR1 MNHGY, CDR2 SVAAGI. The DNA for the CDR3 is TGTGCCAGCAGTTACGGGGCCGGCAACTATTGCTACACCTTC. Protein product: CASSYGAGNYCYTF.

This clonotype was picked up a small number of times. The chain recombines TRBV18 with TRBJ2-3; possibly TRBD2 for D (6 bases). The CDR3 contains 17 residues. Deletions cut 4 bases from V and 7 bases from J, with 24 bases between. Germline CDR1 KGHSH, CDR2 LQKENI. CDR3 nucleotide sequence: TGTGCCAGCTCACTGAACGGAGGGAGCAATGGGGCTAATACGCAGTATTTT. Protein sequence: CASSLNGGSNGANTQYF.

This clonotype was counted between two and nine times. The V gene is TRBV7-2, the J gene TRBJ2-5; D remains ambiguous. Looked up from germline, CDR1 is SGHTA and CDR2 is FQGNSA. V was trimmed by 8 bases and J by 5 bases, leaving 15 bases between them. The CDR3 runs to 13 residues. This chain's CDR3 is CASFRPGSETQYF. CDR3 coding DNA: TGTGCCAGCTTCCGGCCTGGTTCGGAGACCCAGTACTTC.

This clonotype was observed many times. The CDR3 is CATSDSLNQPQHF. As DNA, the CDR3 is TGTGCCACCAGTGACTCGCTTAATCAGCCCCAGCATTTT. This chain links TRBV24-1 with TRBJ1-5, with D unresolved. This CDR3 comprises 13 residues. Looked up from germline, CDR1 is KGHDR and CDR2 is SFDVKD. V gave up 4 bases and J gave up 4 bases, with 7 bases separating them.